Listed here is a single T cell receptor beta chain. Its antigen is not identified. This sample is drawn from a study of cytomegalovirus exposure and HLA in healthy donors. Study conclusions and caveats: In vitro, three CMV-associated chains proved specific for CMV antigens.

Germline V lookup: CDR1 SGHTA, CDR2 FQGNSA. J lost 7 bases, V lost 7 bases, and 16 bases had no gene match. This CDR3 is built from 16 residues. The PCR used 60 Vbeta and 13 Jbeta primers. Some clones are missing from TCRdb's copy, which holds only in-frame ones; the method was immunoSEQ multiplex PCR. Of 90,000 to 150,000 clones in the sample, less than 90% were seen once. The V gene is TRBV7-2, the J gene TRBJ1-1; 9 positions agree with TRBD1. This TCR was sampled from a man aged 50-60 years in good health and CMV-seronegative. Sample: PBMCs. CDR3 in amino acids: CASNLGTGRTWVEAFF. CDR3 DNA: TGTGCCAGCAACCTCGGGACAGGGAGGACCTGGGTTGAAGCTTTCTTT.